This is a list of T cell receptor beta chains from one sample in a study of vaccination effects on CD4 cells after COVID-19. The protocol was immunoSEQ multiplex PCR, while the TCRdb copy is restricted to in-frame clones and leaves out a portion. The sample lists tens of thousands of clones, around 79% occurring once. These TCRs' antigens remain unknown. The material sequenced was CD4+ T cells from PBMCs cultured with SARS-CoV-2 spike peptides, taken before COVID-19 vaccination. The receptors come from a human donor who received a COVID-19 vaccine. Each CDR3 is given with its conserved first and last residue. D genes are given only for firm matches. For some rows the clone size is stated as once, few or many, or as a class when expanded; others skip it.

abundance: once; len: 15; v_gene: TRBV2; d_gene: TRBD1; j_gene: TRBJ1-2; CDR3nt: TGTGCCAGCACCATGACTCGGACAGGGTCGAATGGCTACACCTTC; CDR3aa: CASTMTRTGSNGYTF
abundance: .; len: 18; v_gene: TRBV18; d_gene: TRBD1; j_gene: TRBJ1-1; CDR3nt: TGTGCCAGCTCACCCAATAGTCCCGGGACAGGTTCACACACTGAAGCTTTCTTT; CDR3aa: CASSPNSPGTGSHTEAFF
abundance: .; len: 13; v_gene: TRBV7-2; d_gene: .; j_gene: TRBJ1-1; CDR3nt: TGTGCCAGCAGCCGCAGGGTTCTCACTGAAGCTTTCTTT; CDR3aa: CASSRRVLTEAFF
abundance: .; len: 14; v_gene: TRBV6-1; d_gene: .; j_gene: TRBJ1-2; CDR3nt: TGTGCCAGCAGTGAGGACAGAGCTAACTATGGCTACACCTTC; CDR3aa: CASSEDRANYGYTF
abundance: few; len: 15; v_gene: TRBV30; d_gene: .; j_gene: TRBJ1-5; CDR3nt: TGTGCCTGGAGTGAGGACAGCCATAGCAATCAGCCCCAGCATTTT; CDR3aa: CAWSEDSHSNQPQHF
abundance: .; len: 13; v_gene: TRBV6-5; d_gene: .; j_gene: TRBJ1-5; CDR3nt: TGTGCCAGCAGTTCATTGAGCAATCAGCCCCAGCATTTT; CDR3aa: CASSSLSNQPQHF
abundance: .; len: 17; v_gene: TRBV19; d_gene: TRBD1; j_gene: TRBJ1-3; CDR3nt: TGTGCCAGTAGTTCGACACCGGGACAGGGAACCGGAAACACCATATATTTT; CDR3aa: CASSSTPGQGTGNTIYF
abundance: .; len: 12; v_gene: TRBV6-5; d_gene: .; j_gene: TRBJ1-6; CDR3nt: TGTGCCAGCAGTCGGGAGAATTCACCCCTCCACTTT; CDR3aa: CASSRENSPLHF
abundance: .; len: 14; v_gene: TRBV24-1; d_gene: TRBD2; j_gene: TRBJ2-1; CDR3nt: TGTGCCACCGGACCGAGAGGACTAGCTGGTGAGCAGTTCTTC; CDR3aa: CATGPRGLAGEQFF
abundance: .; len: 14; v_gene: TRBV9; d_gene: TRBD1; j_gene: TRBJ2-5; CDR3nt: TGTGCCAGCAGTCCGGACAGGGTGAGGGAGACCCAGTACTTC; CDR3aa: CASSPDRVRETQYF
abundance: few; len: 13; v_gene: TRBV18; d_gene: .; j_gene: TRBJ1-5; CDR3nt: TGTGCCAGCTCACCAGGGAGCAATCAGCCCCAGCATTTT; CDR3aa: CASSPGSNQPQHF
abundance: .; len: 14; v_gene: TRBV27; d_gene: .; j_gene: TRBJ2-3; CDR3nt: TGTGCCAGCCGCCAGGGCGGAGAGGCAGATACGCAGTATTTT; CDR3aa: CASRQGGEADTQYF
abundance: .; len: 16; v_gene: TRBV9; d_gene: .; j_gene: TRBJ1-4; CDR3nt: TGTGCCAGCAGCGCGATGAGCGTTGAGGGAGGTGAAAAACTGTTTTTT; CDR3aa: CASSAMSVEGGEKLFF
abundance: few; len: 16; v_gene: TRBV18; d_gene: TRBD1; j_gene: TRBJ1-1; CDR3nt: TGTGCCAGCTCACCGTTGACAGGGGGCGAGAACACTGAAGCTTTCTTT; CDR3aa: CASSPLTGGENTEAFF
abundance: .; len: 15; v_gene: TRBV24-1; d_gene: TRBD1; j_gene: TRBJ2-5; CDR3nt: TGTGCCACCAGTGACCCGACAGGGGCCGGAGAGACCCAGTACTTC; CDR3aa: CATSDPTGAGETQYF
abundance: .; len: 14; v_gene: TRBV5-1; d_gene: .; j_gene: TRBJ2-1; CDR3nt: TGCGCCAGCAGCTTGGGGCCGGCCTACAATGAGCAGTTCTTC; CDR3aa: CASSLGPAYNEQFF
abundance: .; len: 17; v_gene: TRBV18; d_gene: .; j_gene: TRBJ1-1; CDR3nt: TGTGCCAGCTCACCACGGGGCCCACGCGGTAGTAACACTGAAGCTTTCTTT; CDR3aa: CASSPRGPRGSNTEAFF
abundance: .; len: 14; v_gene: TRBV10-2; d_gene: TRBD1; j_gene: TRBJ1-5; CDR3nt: TGCGCCAGCAGTGAACAGGGGGGGATACAGCCCCAGCATTTT; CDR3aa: CASSEQGGIQPQHF
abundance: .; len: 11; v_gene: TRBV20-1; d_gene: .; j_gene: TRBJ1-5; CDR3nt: TGCAGTGTAAAAGGACTAGGGACCCAGCATTTT; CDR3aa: CSVKGLGTQHF
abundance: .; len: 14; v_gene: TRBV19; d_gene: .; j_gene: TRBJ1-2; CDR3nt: TGTGCCAGTAAGTTCGGCGGATGGGAGGACGGCTACACCTTC; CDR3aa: CASKFGGWEDGYTF
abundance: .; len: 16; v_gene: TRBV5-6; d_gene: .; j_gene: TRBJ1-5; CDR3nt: TGTGCCAGCAGCTTGTCCTGGGGAGTTAGCAATCAGCCCCAGCATTTT; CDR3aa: CASSLSWGVSNQPQHF
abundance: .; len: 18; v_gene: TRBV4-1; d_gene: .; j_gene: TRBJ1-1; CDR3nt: TGCGCCAGCAGCCAAGATCTTGCACAGGGTTTAGGAAAAACTGAAGCTTTCTTT; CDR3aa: CASSQDLAQGLGKTEAFF
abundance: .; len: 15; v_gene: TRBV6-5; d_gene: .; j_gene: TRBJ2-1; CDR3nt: TGTGCCAGCAGTTACTCGGCAGGCTCCTACAATGAGCAGTTCTTC; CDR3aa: CASSYSAGSYNEQFF
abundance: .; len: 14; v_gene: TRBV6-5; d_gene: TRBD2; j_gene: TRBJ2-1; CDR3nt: TGTGCCAGTAGCGGGGGGTACTCCTACAATGAGCAGTTCTTC; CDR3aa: CASSGGYSYNEQFF
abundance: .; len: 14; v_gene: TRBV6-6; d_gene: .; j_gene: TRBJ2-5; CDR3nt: TGTGCCAGCAGGTCTCAGGGACCGCAAGAGACCCAGTACTTC; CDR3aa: CASRSQGPQETQYF
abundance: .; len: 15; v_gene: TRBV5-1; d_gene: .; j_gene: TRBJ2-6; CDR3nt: TGCGCCAGCAGCCTACAAGGCTCTGGGGCCAACGTCCTGACTTTC; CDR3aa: CASSLQGSGANVLTF
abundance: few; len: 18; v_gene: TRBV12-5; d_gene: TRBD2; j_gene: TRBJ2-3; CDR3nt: TGTGCTAGTGGTTTAGCCATAGGACTAGCGGGGACCACAGATACGCAGTATTTT; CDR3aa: CASGLAIGLAGTTDTQYF
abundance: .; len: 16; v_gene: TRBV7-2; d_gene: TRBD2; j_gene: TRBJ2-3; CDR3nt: TGTGCCAGCAGCGACAAGCGGGGGGGCCGGACAGATACGCAGTATTTT; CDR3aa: CASSDKRGGRTDTQYF
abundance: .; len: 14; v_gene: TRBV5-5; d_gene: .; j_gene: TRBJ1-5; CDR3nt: TGTGCCAGCAGCTCAGACGCTAGCAATCAGCCCCAGCATTTT; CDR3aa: CASSSDASNQPQHF
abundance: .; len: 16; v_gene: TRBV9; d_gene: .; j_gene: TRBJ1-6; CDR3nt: TGTGCCAGCAGCGTAGGGGGGGACTCCTATAATTCACCCCTCCACTTT; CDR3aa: CASSVGGDSYNSPLHF
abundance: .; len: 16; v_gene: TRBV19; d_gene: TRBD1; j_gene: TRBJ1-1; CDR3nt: TGTGCCAGTAGCTCCGGACAGGCCTTGGTGAACACTGAAGCTTTCTTT; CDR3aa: CASSSGQALVNTEAFF
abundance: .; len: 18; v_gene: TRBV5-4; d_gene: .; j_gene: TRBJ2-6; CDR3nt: TGTGCCAGCACCTTCGGAGAGGGGGGCCGGCCTGGGGCCAACGTCCTGACTTTC; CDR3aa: CASTFGEGGRPGANVLTF
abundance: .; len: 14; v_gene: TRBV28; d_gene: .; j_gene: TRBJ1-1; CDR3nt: TGTGCCAGCAGCCTCGGGCAGGGGAACACTGAAGCTTTCTTT; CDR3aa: CASSLGQGNTEAFF
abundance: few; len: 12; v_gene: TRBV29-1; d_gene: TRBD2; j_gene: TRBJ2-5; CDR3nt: TGCAGCGTACTAGCGGGGGGAGAGACCCAGTACTTC; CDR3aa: CSVLAGGETQYF
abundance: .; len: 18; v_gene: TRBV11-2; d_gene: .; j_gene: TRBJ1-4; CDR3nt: TGTGCCAGCAGCTTAGTTGAAGCTTGGAGGCGCAAAAATGAAAAACTGTTTTTT; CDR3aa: CASSLVEAWRRKNEKLFF
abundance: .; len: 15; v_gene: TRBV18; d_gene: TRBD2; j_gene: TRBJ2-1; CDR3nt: TGTGCCAGCTCACCAAGGAGCGGGGGGTGGAATGAGCAGTTCTTC; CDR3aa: CASSPRSGGWNEQFF
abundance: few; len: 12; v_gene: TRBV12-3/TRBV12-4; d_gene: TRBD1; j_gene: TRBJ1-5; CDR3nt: TGTGCCAGCAGGATGACAGGGACATACCAGCATTTT; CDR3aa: CASRMTGTYQHF
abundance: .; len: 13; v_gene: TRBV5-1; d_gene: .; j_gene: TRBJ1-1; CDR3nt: TGCGCCAGCAGCTTATCGCAGAACACTGAAGCTTTCTTT; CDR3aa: CASSLSQNTEAFF
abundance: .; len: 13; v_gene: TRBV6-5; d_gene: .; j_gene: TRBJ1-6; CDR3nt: TGTGCCAGCGGACGATCCCTCAATTCACCCCTCCACTTT; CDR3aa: CASGRSLNSPLHF
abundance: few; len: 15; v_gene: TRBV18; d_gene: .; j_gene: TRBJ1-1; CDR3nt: TGTGCCAGCTCACCCGACCAGGGGCTAAACACTGAAGCTTTCTTT; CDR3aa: CASSPDQGLNTEAFF
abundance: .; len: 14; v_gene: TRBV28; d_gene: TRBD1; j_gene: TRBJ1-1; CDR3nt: TGTGCCAGCAGTCCAGGGGGATGGAACACTGAAGCTTTCTTT; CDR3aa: CASSPGGWNTEAFF
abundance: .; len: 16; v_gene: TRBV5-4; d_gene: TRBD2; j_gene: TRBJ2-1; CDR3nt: TGTGCCAGCAGCTTTAGCGGGGGGGCGATTTACAATGAGCAGTTCTTC; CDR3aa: CASSFSGGAIYNEQFF
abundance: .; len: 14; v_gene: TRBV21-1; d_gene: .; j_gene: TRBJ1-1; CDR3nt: TGTGCCAGCAGCAAAGGGCCCGGGGACACTGAAGCTTTCTTT; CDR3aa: CASSKGPGDTEAFF
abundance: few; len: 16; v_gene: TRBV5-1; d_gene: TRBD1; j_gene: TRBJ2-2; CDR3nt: TGCGCCAGCAGCCCCACTGGACAGGGGGCGGGCGGGGAGCTGTTTTTT; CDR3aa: CASSPTGQGAGGELFF
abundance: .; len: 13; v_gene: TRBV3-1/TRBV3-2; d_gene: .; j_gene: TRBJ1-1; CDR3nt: TGTGCCAGCAGCCAAGATTTGAAGTCTGAGGCTTTCTTT; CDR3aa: CASSQDLKSEAFF
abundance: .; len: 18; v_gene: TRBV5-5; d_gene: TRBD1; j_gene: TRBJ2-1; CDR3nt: TGTGCCAGCAGCTTGGGACTCACCGGGACAGGGTCGAGCAATGAGCAGTTCTTC; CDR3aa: CASSLGLTGTGSSNEQFF